Below are 5 T cell receptor beta chains sequenced from a single sample in a study of human T cells and chemical hapten exposure. Time point: patch test 1, 2 weeks after DPC sensitization. As to treatment: therapeutic diphenylcyclopropenone sensitization with weekly scalp DPC. TCRdb fed the RACE reads into MiXCR, producing one record per CDR3 protein. This table holds tens of thousands of distinct CDR3 sequences, 8% to 11% found once. The material was whole blood, obtained in connection with sensitization to the hapten diphenylcyclopropenone (DPC). The receptor set was obtained from a man aged 35 to 55 with alopecia areata. Some clones in this sample may be carry-over from other donors' samples.

The table lists this clonotype with a few counts. This chain uses TRBV12-3 or TRBV12-4 with TRBJ2-7, with D tentatively TRBD2 (5 bases). CDR3 length equals 13 residues. Trimming took 5 bases from V and 4 from J, leaving 12 bases between them. CDR3 DNA: TGTGCCAGCAGTAGGCCCCGGGGTTACGAGCAGTACTTC. Translation: CASSRPRGYEQYF.

The J gene is TRBJ1-1, the V gene TRBV28; no definite D call. Per the germline V gene, CDR1 is MDHEN and CDR2 is SYDVKM. The CDR3 is 15 residues long. V was clipped by 5 bases and J by 5 bases, with 18 bases between them. As DNA, the CDR3 is TGTGCCAGCAGTACCCCAGACCCTAAGGAAACTGAAGCTTTCTTT. Translation gives CASSTPDPKETEAFF.

This clonotype showed up just once. CDR3 sequence (DNA): TGTGCCAGCAGTTTAACCCGGACTAGCGGGATCAATGAGCAGTTCTTC. Translating gives CASSLTRTSGINEQFF. This chain links TRBV12-3 or TRBV12-4 with TRBJ2-1; TRBD2 agrees at 12 bases. CDR3 length: 16 residues. Germline trimming cut 2 bases from V and 6 bases from J; bases unmatched to any gene: 5.

This chain connects TRBV6-2 or TRBV6-3 to TRBJ2-3; 10 bases fit TRBD2. V lost 7 bases, J lost 6 bases, and 4 bases stayed unmatched. There are 13 residues in the CDR3. The germline V gene encodes CDR1 MNHEY and CDR2 SVGEGT. The CDR3 spells CASKLAGRDTQYF. CDR3 nucleotide sequence: TGTGCCAGCAAACTAGCGGGAAGGGATACGCAGTATTTT.

The chain joins TRBV6-5 to TRBJ1-3; 8 nucleotides align to TRBD1. Germline V lookup: CDR1 MNHEY, CDR2 SVGAGI. The CDR3 runs 15 residues. Trimming removed 5 bases from V and 0 bases from J; junction bases left unmatched: 3. This CDR3 reads CASSRQGFSGNTIYF. The CDR3 DNA is TGTGCCAGCAGTAGACAGGGGTTCTCTGGAAACACCATATATTTT.